Sequencing of this T cell receptor beta chain was carried out in a study of human T cells and chemical hapten exposure. Regarding the study as a whole: Among TCRs, those above 1 in 1000 frequency were unaffected by DPC sensitization.

The table lists this clonotype with many counts. What it binds is unknown. Regarding time point: healthy volunteer bleed at 2 weeks. Unfractionated whole blood served as the source for total RNA extraction. Unique molecular identifiers were attached to individual cDNA molecules within the library. MiXCR was run by TCRdb on the RACE reads, yielding one entry per CDR3 protein. Counted here are tens of thousands of distinct CDR3 sequences, 3.5% to 4.5% occurring once; the ten biggest clones make up about 1.6%. This TCR derives from a female donor in good health. Some clones in this sample may be carry-over from other donors' samples. The sample taken for sequencing was whole blood.

The CDR3 sequence is CASSVAVRGSSGANVLTF. CDR3 sequence (DNA): TGTGCCAGCAGCGTAGCTGTCAGGGGGTCCTCTGGGGCCAACGTCCTGACTTTC. The chain carries TRBV9 and TRBJ2-6, with 7 bases that match TRBD1. Per the germline V gene, CDR1 is SGDLS and CDR2 is YYNGEE. V shed 0 bases, J shed 0 bases, and the junction held 6 bases outside the gene matches. The CDR3 totals 18 residues.